This T cell receptor (beta chain) was found in a study of blood T cell repertoires in COVID-19. Study in general: The origin of the acute and convalescent COVID-19 samples was the United States, Italy and Spain. T cells, B-cell-depleted T cells, or PBMCs supplied cDNA or gDNA.

Using immunoSEQ multiplex PCR, the repertoire was profiled, and TCRdb retains in-frame clones only, with some absent. Counted here are 100,000 to 150,000 clones, more than 75% occurring once; the ten biggest clones make up roughly 4.9%. Trimming took off 8 bases at V and 1 base at J, with 6 bases between the two ends. The CDR3 has 11 residues. Germline V CDR1 and CDR2: LNHDA, SQIVND (reference sequence). This clonotype was sampled from a human donor in a cohort sampled during active COVID-19. Sequenced sample: peripheral blood. J is TRBJ2-7 and V is TRBV19; a possible D gene is TRBD2 (5 bases). The CDR3 is CASGLSYEQYF. CDR3 coding DNA: TGTGCCAGTGGACTTTCCTACGAGCAGTACTTC.